This T cell receptor beta chain came from a study of cytomegalovirus exposure and HLA in healthy donors. Study overall: HLA-typed donors contributed 80 million or so unique TCRs, which were held in an early data release. Among several hundred genotyped donors, about 80% fell in the Caucasian-associated ancestry cluster.

In its sample, this clone was seen once. 13 Jbeta primers and 60 Vbeta primers were used for the PCR. Only in-frame clones appear in the TCRdb table, and some are missing; sequencing was by immunoSEQ multiplex PCR. The data hold under 200,000 clones, with about 70% observed a single time. These donors, healthy bone marrow donors, were studied. The sequenced sample consisted of PBMCs. This clonotype was obtained from a woman aged 18 to 35 in good health and CMV-seropositive.

The CDR3 DNA follows: TGTGCCAGCAGCCCCGGGACAAACTCCTACGAGCAGTACTTC. It codes for CASSPGTNSYEQYF. The V call is TRBV28, the J call TRBJ2-7; D is possibly TRBD1 (6 bases). In germline, CDR1 is MDHEN, CDR2 SYDVKM. V was cut by 6 bases and J by 0 bases, with 12 bases left in between. CDR3 size: 14 residues.